This paragraph reports one T cell receptor (beta chain). Its cognate antigen is unknown. The data were taken from a study of graft-versus-host responses after intestinal transplantation. Study in general: Recipients across the board were started on anti-thymocyte globulin induction, then kept on tacrolimus and steroids for about 3 years.

The CDR3 loop spans 12 amino acids. Repertoires were generated with immunoSEQ multiplex PCR, while TCRdb's copy carries only in-frame clones and drops some. The table has about 120,000 clones, approximately 92% seen once. General observations from the study: Detected in recipient marrow were GvH clones, some of which were first observed in ileum or blood. After transplant, early declines in HvG clones were associated with peak levels of circulating GvH clones.

This clonotype was obtained from a human donor who received an intestinal transplant. The starting material was unstimulated CD4+ T cells sorted from spleen or lymph node cells, obtained before intestinal transplant. The V call is TRBV21-1, the J call TRBJ2-5. TRBV21-1 is a pseudogene. CDR3 loop: CASRNPRGTQYF. The CDR3 coding sequence is TGTGCCAGCAGGAACCCGAGGGGGACCCAGTACTTC.